The entry below describes one TCR beta chain. The antigen is unknown. Autoimmune disease history or systemic immunosuppression led to patients being barred. V was trimmed by 8 bases and J by 4 bases, leaving 11 bases between them. Per the germline V gene, CDR1 is LGHNA and CDR2 is YSLEER. The CDR3 is 13 residues long. This specimen belongs to a study of OX40 agonist ivuxolimab in advanced cancers. Study context: Two patients with cutaneous melanoma and one with hepatocellular carcinoma, three in total, showed partial responses. Study-wide results and caveats: The average count of expanded clones was higher among CD8+ T cells than among CD4+.

This table comes from immunoSEQ multiplex PCR, and its TCRdb copy is limited to in-frame clones, with some not included. The profile shows over 85,000 clones, approximately 90% of them singletons. J is TRBJ1-4 and V is TRBV4-3, with a possible D match to TRBD1 (6 bases). The receptor's source is an adult with an advanced solid tumor such as melanoma, head and neck, liver or kidney cancer. This specimen was CD4+ or CD8+ T cells sorted from blood, taken in a trial of the OX40 agonist ivuxolimab. The CDR3 nucleotides read TGCGCCAGCCAACAGGGCCTTAATGAAAAACTGTTTTTT. Amino acids: CASQQGLNEKLFF.